The 8 T cell receptor beta chains reported below all come from one sample, sequenced in a study of T cell repertoires in cytomegalovirus infection. TCRdb ran MiXCR on the reads and lists one entry per CDR3 protein. The table records 550,000 to 850,000 distinct CDR3 sequences, around a third of them present only once. Their recognized antigens are unknown. The sequencing here drew on cultured PBMCs, taken from culture after CMV antigen stimulation. The receptor source for this set is a human donor in good health (CMV status not recorded). Some clones in this sample may be carry-over from other donors' samples.

This clonotype was counted only a few times. The rearrangement joins TRBV27 to TRBJ2-5; D remains unclear. This CDR3 has 13 amino acids. The V end lost 6 bases, the J end lost 7 bases, and 15 bases lay between the germline ends. Germline V gene data show CDR1 as MNHEY and CDR2 as SMNVEV (reference sequence). The CDR3: CASSPVGLATQYF. The CDR3 DNA reads TGTGCCAGCAGCCCTGTGGGGTTGGCGACCCAGTACTTC.

This clonotype was detected a few times. The V and J genes are TRBV20-1 and TRBJ2-3; the match to TRBD2 covers 8 bases. Per germline, CDR1 DFQATT and CDR2 SNEGSKA (reference sequence). CDR3 length equals 13 residues. The trim removed 6 bases at V and 5 bases at J, leaving 7 bases unmatched. CDR3 DNA: TGCAGTGCCACCGGGGGGGAAGGAGATACGCAGTATTTT. This encodes CSATGGEGDTQYF.

This clonotype has at least ten counts. The chain couples TRBV7-2 to TRBJ2-3, with 8 bases fitting TRBD2. The germline V gene has CDR1 SGHTA and CDR2 FQGNSA. The junction had 6 bases not matched to a gene; V was cut back by 7 bases and J by 3 bases. CDR3 length: 14 amino acids. The CDR3 DNA is TGTGCCAGCACCCGGGGGGGAGGGACAGATACGCAGTATTTT. It translates to CASTRGGGTDTQYF.

In regard to this clonotype: One end of the junction does not line up with germline, which may come from a read error. The rearrangement links TRBV12-3 or TRBV12-4 to TRBJ2-3; 9 nucleotides agree with TRBD2. CDR3 length: 15 amino acids. CDR3 loop: CASSLAGSPGNTQYF. The CDR3 DNA reads as TGTGCCAGCAGTCTAGCGGGGAGCCCTGGTAATACGCAGTATTTT.

The V call is TRBV12-3 or TRBV12-4, the J call TRBJ2-6; a weak D match, TRBD1 (5 bases). Deletions cut 6 bases from V and 3 bases from J, with 9 bases between. CDR3 length: 14 amino acids. Written as DNA, the CDR3 is TGTGCCAGCAGCAGGGTTGGTGGGGCCAACGTCCTGACTTTC. This encodes CASSRVGGANVLTF.

The chain is built from TRBV11-2 and TRBJ2-1, with 12 bases matching TRBD2. The CDR3 contains 16 residues. Germline V gene sequence: CDR1 SGHAT, CDR2 FQNNGV. Trimming took 7 bases from V and 7 from J; bases not matched to a gene: 11. Here the CDR3 DNA reads TGTGCCAGCATCTTGGGACTAGCGGGTGTTATGAATGAGCAGTTCTTC. Translation: CASILGLAGVMNEQFF.

J is TRBJ2-3 and V is TRBV11-1; D might be TRBD1 or TRBD2, each matching 5 bases. Germline V gene sequence: CDR1 SGHAT, CDR2 FQDESV (reference sequence). This CDR3 is built from 12 residues. V was clipped by 6 bases and J by 6 bases, with 10 bases between them. The CDR3 sequence is CASRRDLDTQYF. The DNA for the CDR3 is TGTGCCAGCAGAAGGGACCTCGATACGCAGTATTTT.

This clonotype occurred a few times. The genes are TRBV12-3 or TRBV12-4 and TRBJ2-7, with 8 bases fitting TRBD2. With V trimmed by 3 bases and J by 5 bases, 9 bases remained unmatched. CDR3 length: 15 amino acids. CDR3 sequence (DNA): TGTGCCAGCAGTTTTAGGCTGAGGCGGGAGGACGAGCAGTACTTC. Protein sequence: CASSFRLRREDEQYF.